This is a list of T cell receptor beta chains from one sample in a study of post-analysis software for immune sequencing data. MiXCR, run by TCRdb on the PCR reads, gives a single entry per CDR3 protein. The sample has under 900,000 distinct CDR3 sequences; 53% are singletons. The specimen sequenced was blood. Receptors were obtained from a girl aged 10 to 17 with multiple sclerosis. Each CDR3 is given with its conserved first and last residue. A D gene is named only where the DNA matches it firmly. Rows give clone size only sometimes, using once, few, many, or a class for an expanded clone.

V gene,D gene,J gene,CDR3 length,clone size,CDR3 protein,CDR3 DNA
TRBV12-3/TRBV12-4,-,TRBJ2-7,13,-,CASSLSGSFEQYF,TGTGCCAGCAGTTTATCAGGCAGCTTCGAGCAGTACTTC
TRBV20-1,TRBD2,TRBJ2-5,15,-,CSARNRTSSQETQYF,TGCAGTGCCCGGAACAGGACTAGCAGTCAAGAGACCCAGTACTTC
TRBV27,TRBD2,TRBJ2-5,16,-,CASSLASGGARETQYF,TGTGCCAGCAGTTTAGCTAGCGGGGGGGCTAGGGAGACCCAGTACTTC
TRBV5-1,-,TRBJ2-5,15,few,CASSLPSGQQETQYF,TGCGCCAGCAGCTTGCCGTCGGGACAACAAGAGACCCAGTACTTC
TRBV9,TRBD2,TRBJ2-3,19,once,CASSAAFWASGGSTDTQYF,TGTGCCAGCAGCGCAGCTTTTTGGGCTAGCGGGGGAAGCACAGATACGCAGTATTTT
TRBV10-3,-,TRBJ1-2,16,few,CAISEIGTPVGNGYTF,TGTGCCATCAGTGAGATAGGGACACCGGTAGGGAATGGCTACACCTTC
TRBV5-5,-,TRBJ1-1,16,-,CASSPHIDRINTEAFF,TGTGCCAGCAGCCCACACATTGACAGGATTAACACTGAAGCTTTCTTT
TRBV20-1,-,TRBJ2-7,14,-,CSARVRDGSYEQYF,TGCAGTGCTAGAGTCCGGGACGGATCCTACGAGCAGTACTTC
TRBV5-1,-,TRBJ1-4,14,-,CASSPSLANEKLFF,TGCGCCAGCAGCCCCAGTCTGGCTAATGAAAAACTGTTTTTT
TRBV7-2,TRBD2,TRBJ2-3,17,-,CASSRDVIAGVTDTQYF,TGTGCCAGCAGTCGCGACGTCATAGCGGGTGTCACAGATACGCAGTATTTT
TRBV12-3/TRBV12-4,-,TRBJ1-4,16,-,CASSHYSEGLNEKLFF,TGTGCCAGCAGTCATTACTCAGAGGGCCTTAATGAAAAACTGTTTTTT
TRBV20-1,TRBD2,TRBJ2-1,18,few,CSASPGTSGRWRYNEQFF,TGCAGTGCTAGTCCCGGGACTAGCGGGAGGTGGAGATACAATGAGCAGTTCTTC
TRBV5-8,TRBD1,TRBJ1-2,14,few,CASSLDRGRYGYTF,TGTGCCAGCAGCTTGGACAGGGGTCGGTATGGCTACACCTTC
TRBV29-1,-,TRBJ1-2,13,-,CSVEEVANYGYTF,TGCAGCGTTGAAGAGGTAGCTAACTATGGCTACACCTTC
TRBV5-6,-,TRBJ2-2,14,-,CASSWGTETGELFF,TGTGCCAGCAGCTGGGGGACTGAGACCGGGGAGCTGTTTTTT
TRBV7-3,-,TRBJ2-1,14,-,CASSPFRSYNEQFF,TGTGCCAGCAGCCCGTTTAGATCCTACAATGAGCAGTTCTTC
TRBV20-1,TRBD1,TRBJ2-3,14,-,CSAVPGTGDDTQYF,TGCAGTGCTGTACCCGGGACAGGGGATGATACGCAGTATTTT
TRBV5-1,-,TRBJ2-3,15,-,CASSLRRPEGDTQYF,TGCGCCAGCAGCTTGAGGCGGCCAGAGGGAGATACGCAGTATTTT
TRBV18,TRBD2,TRBJ2-5,16,-,CASSRLAGDGEETQYF,TGTGCCAGCTCACGGCTAGCGGGCGACGGGGAGGAGACCCAGTACTTC
TRBV20-1,-,TRBJ2-7,15,-,CSARDLAGENYEQYF,TGCAGTGCTAGAGATCTAGCAGGGGAAAACTACGAGCAGTACTTC
TRBV4-1,-,TRBJ2-5,13,few,CASSQGGLETQYF,TGCGCCAGCAGCCAAGGGGGCTTGGAGACCCAGTACTTC
TRBV12-3/TRBV12-4,-,TRBJ1-2,13,-,CASSHRALVGYTF,TGTGCCAGCAGTCATCGGGCCTTAGTCGGCTACACCTTC
TRBV4-2,TRBD2,TRBJ2-3,17,-,CASSQHSGRAGGDTQYF,TGTGCCAGCAGCCAACACAGCGGGAGGGCCGGAGGAGATACGCAGTATTTT
TRBV7-9,-,TRBJ1-2,15,-,CASSHPSTGNYGYTF,TGTGCCAGCAGCCATCCCTCAACAGGGAACTATGGCTACACCTTC
TRBV18,-,TRBJ2-5,14,-,CASSPGRLQETQYF,TGTGCCAGCTCCCCGGGCAGGTTACAAGAGACCCAGTACTTC
TRBV19,-,TRBJ2-1,17,-,CASSTLKTRGDHNEQFF,TGTGCCAGTAGTACCCTTAAGACTAGGGGGGATCACAATGAGCAGTTCTTC
TRBV7-2,-,TRBJ1-5,15,-,CASSLVVTGNQPQHF,TGTGCCAGCAGCTTAGTCGTCACAGGGAATCAGCCCCAGCATTTT
TRBV7-3,-,TRBJ2-3,14,-,CASSSTSFPDTQYF,TGTGCCAGCAGTTCAACTAGCTTCCCAGATACGCAGTATTTT
TRBV10-3,-,TRBJ2-5,15,-,CAISESRDYQETQYF,TGTGCCATCAGTGAGTCCCGGGACTACCAAGAGACCCAGTACTTC
TRBV5-6,-,TRBJ2-1,16,-,CAGSLAAGAAYNEQFF,TGTGCCGGCAGCTTGGCCGCAGGGGCGGCCTACAATGAGCAGTTCTTC
TRBV5-1,TRBD2,TRBJ2-1,16,-,CASRPETSGRGVAQFF,TGCGCCAGCAGGCCTGAGACTAGCGGGAGGGGGGTGGCGCAGTTCTTC
TRBV27,-,TRBJ1-5,15,-,CASSSLLGDNQPQHF,TGTGCCAGCAGTTCTTTGTTGGGGGACAATCAGCCCCAGCATTTT
TRBV7-3,TRBD1,TRBJ1-1,16,-,CASSRDRANMNTEAFF,TGTGCCAGCAGCCGGGACAGGGCTAACATGAACACTGAAGCTTTCTTT
TRBV5-1,TRBD2,TRBJ2-1,17,-,CASSFGLAGGPDNEQFF,TGCGCCAGCAGCTTCGGGCTAGCGGGAGGGCCCGACAATGAGCAGTTCTTC
TRBV15,-,TRBJ2-7,15,-,CATEQGGAGSYEQYF,TGTGCCACCGAGCAGGGGGGAGCGGGGTCCTACGAGCAGTACTTC
TRBV20-1,TRBD2,TRBJ2-3,15,-,CSARTSGGGTDTQYF,TGCAGTGCTAGGACTAGCGGGGGGGGCACAGATACGCAGTATTTT